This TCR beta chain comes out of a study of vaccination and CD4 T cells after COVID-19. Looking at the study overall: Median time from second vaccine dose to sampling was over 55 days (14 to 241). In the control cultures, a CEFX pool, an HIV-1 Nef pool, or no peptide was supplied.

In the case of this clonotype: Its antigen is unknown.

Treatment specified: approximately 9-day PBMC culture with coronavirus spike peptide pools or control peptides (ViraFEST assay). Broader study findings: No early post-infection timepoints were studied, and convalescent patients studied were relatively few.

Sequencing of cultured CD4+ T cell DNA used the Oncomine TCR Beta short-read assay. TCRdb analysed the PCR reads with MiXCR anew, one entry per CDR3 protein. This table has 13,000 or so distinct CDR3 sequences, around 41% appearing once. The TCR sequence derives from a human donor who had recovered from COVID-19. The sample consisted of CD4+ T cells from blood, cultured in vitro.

CDR3 sequence reads: CASSISTAGVGRDTQYF. CDR3 bases: TGTGCCAGCAGCATCAGTACAGCGGGAGTCGGGAGAGATACGCAGTATTTT. The genes are TRBV5-6 and TRBJ2-3; 8 bases align to TRBD2. V gave up 4 bases and J gave up 5 bases; unmatched junction bases: 15. CDR3 size: 17 residues. Germline V CDR1 and CDR2: SGHDT, YYEEEE.